These 6 T cell receptor beta chains were sequenced from one sample in a study of OX40 agonist ivuxolimab in advanced cancers. Sequenced by immunoSEQ multiplex PCR; TCRdb stores in-frame clones only, minus some. The sample has tens of thousands of clones; about 86% are singletons. The specimen comprised CD4+ or CD8+ T cells sorted from blood, sampled in a trial of the OX40 agonist ivuxolimab. These receptors were collected from an adult with an advanced solid tumor such as melanoma, head and neck, liver or kidney cancer.

The chain joins TRBV5-1 to TRBJ2-3, with 7 positions matching TRBD2. The CDR3 covers 12 residues. Trimming took 5 bases from V and 5 from J; bases not matched to a gene: 2. Germline V gene data show CDR1 as SGHRS and CDR2 as YFSETQ. The CDR3 loop reads CASRREGDTQYF. The CDR3 DNA follows: TGCGCCAGCAGGAGGGAGGGAGATACGCAGTATTTT.

The chain is built from TRBV4-2 and TRBJ2-5, with 16 bases that match TRBD2. Germline CDR1 reads LGHNA; CDR2 reads YNFKEQ. CDR3 length equals 18 residues. Trimming cost V 5 bases and J 4 bases; bases outside gene matches: 10. In DNA, the CDR3 is TGTGCCAGCAGCACGCCGGGACTAGCGGGAGGGAAATCAGAGACCCAGTACTTC. This gives the protein CASSTPGLAGGKSETQYF.

The gene calls are TRBV28 and TRBJ1-5, with D perhaps TRBD1 (5 bases). Trimming cost V 0 bases and J 0 bases, with 9 bases left between them. This CDR3 is 16 amino acids long. Germline assignment: CDR1 MDHEN and CDR2 SYDVKM. Here the CDR3 reads CASSLWTVNSNQPQHF. The CDR3 coding sequence is TGTGCCAGCAGTTTATGGACAGTAAATAGCAATCAGCCCCAGCATTTT.

V is TRBV19 and J is TRBJ1-6; 9 bases align to TRBD1. The germline gives CDR1 LNHDA, CDR2 SQIVND (reference sequence). J lost 0 bases, V lost 4 bases, and 10 bases had no gene match. The CDR3 is 19 residues long. CDR3 protein: CASSNSGTGLSSYNSPLHF. The CDR3 DNA is TGTGCCAGTAGTAACTCCGGGACAGGGTTAAGCTCCTATAATTCACCCCTCCACTTT.

J is TRBJ1-6 and V is TRBV25-1; TRBD1 is a possible D gene (5 bases). This CDR3 comprises 16 residues. The germline gives CDR1 MGHDK, CDR2 SYGVNS. The germline V and J ends were trimmed by 6 bases and 0 bases, with 12 bases remaining between them. CDR3 sequence reads: CASRLAGPSYNSPLHF. CDR3 sequence (DNA): TGTGCCAGCAGGCTGGCAGGGCCCTCCTATAATTCACCCCTCCACTTT. The complete variable domain, with remaining parts taken from reference TRBV25-1 and TRBJ1-6, reads EADIYQTPRYLVIGTGKKITLECSQTMGHDKMYWYQQDPGMELHLIHYSYGVNSTEKGDLSSESTVSRIRTEHFPLTLESARPSHTSQYLCASRLAGPSYNSPLHFGNGTRLTVT.

CDR3 sequence: CASSSGQSGANVLTF. CDR3 coding DNA: TGTGCCAGCTCAAGCGGACAGTCTGGGGCCAACGTCCTGACTTTC. V and J are TRBV18 and TRBJ2-6; weak D call: TRBD1 (6 bases). The ends were cut back, 5 bases at V and 1 base at J, with 9 bases in the middle. The CDR3 runs to 15 residues. Germline loops: CDR1 KGHSH, CDR2 LQKENI.